What follows are 6 T cell receptor beta chains derived from one specimen sequenced in a study of cytomegalovirus exposure and HLA in healthy donors. PCR used 60 Vbeta primers and 13 Jbeta primers. Repertoires were generated with immunoSEQ multiplex PCR, while TCRdb's copy carries only in-frame clones and drops some. This sample yields about 180,000 clones, of which around 77% are seen a single time; approximately 2.5% belongs to the top ten. The sample consisted of PBMCs. The source is a man aged 55 to 69 in good health and CMV-seronegative.

J is TRBJ2-5 and V is TRBV5-6, with no clear D. The germline gives CDR1 SGHDT, CDR2 YYEEEE. This CDR3 is 12 amino acids long. The ends were cut back, 1 base at V and 4 bases at J, with 5 bases in the middle. CDR3 in DNA: TGTGCCAGCAGCTTGTTGCGAGAGACCCAGTACTTC. Translating it yields CASSLLRETQYF.

The J gene is TRBJ2-1, the V gene TRBV9, with 7 nucleotides matching TRBD2. Germline CDR1 SGDLS, CDR2 YYNGEE. CDR3 size: 15 residues. V lost 2 bases to trimming and J lost 7 bases; unmatched junction nucleotides: 9. The CDR3: CASSVGGGRGNEQFF. The CDR3 coding sequence is TGTGCCAGCAGCGTGGGTGGTGGGAGGGGTAATGAGCAGTTCTTC.

The chain joins TRBV21-1 to TRBJ2-5; the D call TRBD2 from the table was never checked on the DNA. TRBV21-1 is a pseudogene segment. The CDR3 consists of 14 residues. The DNA for the CDR3 is TGTGCCAGCACAAACTTGGTGTACCAAGAGACCCAGTACTTC. Translation: CASTNLVYQETQYF.

J is TRBJ1-5 and V is TRBV1. TRBV1 is recorded as a pseudogene. The CDR3 is 17 residues long. CDR3: CTSSQVGGASSNQPQNF. DNA of the CDR3: TGCACCAGCTCTCAGGTAGGAGGGGCGTCGAGTAATCAGCCCCAGAATTTT.

The gene calls are TRBV5-8 and TRBJ2-3, with 9 bases identical to TRBD2. The CDR3 runs to 13 residues. The V and J ends lost 0 bases and 11 bases, in that order; junction bases with no gene match: 4. Germline loops: CDR1 SGHTS, CDR2 YDEGEE. The CDR3 here is CASSLGASGMQYF. CDR3 bases: TGTGCCAGCAGCTTGGGAGCTAGCGGGATGCAGTATTTT.

The V gene is TRBV6-5, the J gene TRBJ1-1, with 9 bases lining up with TRBD1. This CDR3 spans 15 amino acids. The J segment lost 1 base and the V segment lost 0 bases, leaving 0 bases of the junction unmatched. CDR1 MNHEY and CDR2 SVGAGI come from the germline V gene. CDR3 in amino acids: CASSYSQGANTEAFF. In DNA, the CDR3 is TGTGCCAGCAGTTACTCACAGGGGGCGAACACTGAAGCTTTCTTT.